The text below deals with one T cell receptor (beta chain). Some clones are missing from TCRdb's copy, which holds only in-frame ones; the method was immunoSEQ multiplex PCR. Here the sample spans roughly 38,000 clones, roughly 92% being singletons. CDR1 is SGHVS, CDR2 FQNEAQ, per germline. This CDR3 has 15 residues. V lost 0 bases, J lost 4 bases, and 12 bases lay in between. This sample was included in a study of control samples from healthy donors and cancer patients. The chain couples TRBV7-8 to TRBJ1-1, with D maybe TRBD1 (6 bases). The sequence derives from a woman in her 50s in good health. Sample: blood. CDR3 residues: CASSLASGGATEAFF. In nucleotides, the CDR3 is TGTGCCAGCAGCTTAGCTTCGGGGGGGGCCACTGAAGCTTTCTTT.